Following are 32 T cell receptor beta chains from one sample sequenced in a study of cytomegalovirus exposure and HLA in healthy donors. The PCR used 60 Vbeta and 13 Jbeta primers. Produced via immunoSEQ multiplex PCR; TCRdb's table is partial and in-frame only. The sample table includes 95,000 to 150,000 clones. Source material: PBMCs. The receptor set was obtained from a man in his late teens or twenties in good health and CMV-seronegative.

The rearrangement links TRBV27 to TRBJ2-1; D might be TRBD1 (5 bases). Germline V gene data show CDR1 as MNHEY and CDR2 as SMNVEV (reference sequence). The V end lost 1 base, the J end lost 1 base, and 5 bases lay between the germline ends. The CDR3 spans 14 residues. The CDR3 DNA reads TGTGCCAGCAGTTTATACAGGTCCTACAATGAGCAGTTCTTC. Residues: CASSLYRSYNEQFF.

This sequence joins TRBV5-1 and TRBJ2-2; TRBD1 matches at 9 bases. Germline V gene data show CDR1 as SGHRS and CDR2 as YFSETQ. V was clipped by 4 bases and J by 8 bases; unmatched bases: 9. CDR3 length: 15 amino acids. CDR3 nucleotides: TGCGCCAGCAGCCTGGGACAGGGTATAGTGGGGGAGCTGTTTTTT. This codes for CASSLGQGIVGELFF.

The genes are TRBV6-5 and TRBJ2-7; 7 bases fit TRBD2. Unmatched junction bases numbered 2, after V lost 2 bases and J lost 4 bases. CDR1 and CDR2 (germline): MNHEY, SVGAGI. The CDR3 length is 13 residues. The CDR3 loop is CASSYPGGYEQYF. Written as DNA, the CDR3 is TGTGCCAGCAGTTACCCGGGGGGATACGAGCAGTACTTC.

The V call is TRBV18, the J call TRBJ1-2; no firm D call. Germline V CDR1 and CDR2: KGHSH, LQKENI. The CDR3 consists of 15 residues. V lost 1 base and J lost 0, with 9 bases in between. CDR3 protein: CASSPQQISNYGYTF. The CDR3 nucleotides are TGTGCCAGCTCACCACAACAGATCTCTAACTATGGCTACACCTTC.

The chain joins TRBV9 to TRBJ2-2; 11 bases align to TRBD1. This CDR3 comprises 18 residues. Germline trimming cut 0 bases from V and 9 bases from J; bases unmatched to any gene: 13. Germline V gene lookup returns CDR1 SGDLS and CDR2 YYNGEE. The CDR3 DNA reads as TGTGCCAGCAGCGTAGCTAACATGAGGACAGGGGGCTTCAGGGAGCTGTTTTTT. It encodes CASSVANMRTGGFRELFF. Full variable domain (outside the CDR3, taken from reference TRBV9 and TRBJ2-2): DSGVTQTPKHLITATGQRVTLRCSPRSGDLSVYWYQQSLDQGLQFLIQYYNGEERAKGNILERFSAQQFPDLHSELNLSSLELGDSALYFCASSVANMRTGGFRELFFGEGSRLTVL.

V and J are TRBV4-2 and TRBJ2-1; D uncertain. Germline values: CDR1 LGHNA, CDR2 YNFKEQ. V was pared by 0 bases and J by 7 bases, with 25 bases between. The CDR3 sequence is 19 residues long. DNA of the CDR3: TGTGCCAGCAGCCAAGATCTTCTCGGCTGGGCTGTGGGCAGAAATGAGCAGTTCTTC. The encoded protein is CASSQDLLGWAVGRNEQFF.

The chain recombines TRBV7-9 with TRBJ1-1; the D gene is possibly TRBD1 (6 bases). Per the germline V gene, CDR1 is SEHNR and CDR2 is FQNEAQ (reference sequence). This CDR3 comprises 11 residues. Trimming removed 5 bases from V and 10 bases from J, with 11 bases in between. CDR3 sequence (DNA): TGTGCCAGCAGCCCAGGGGTGGTAGCTTTCTTT. It codes for CASSPGVVAFF.

The chain employs TRBV4-1 and TRBJ2-1; TRBD2 aligns across 8 bases. The CDR3 loop spans 15 amino acids. V was clipped by 3 bases and J by 3 bases; unmatched bases: 4. Germline CDR1 MGHRA, CDR2 YSYEKL. The DNA of the CDR3 is TGCGCCAGCAGCCAGGTTACTAGCGGCTACAATGAGCAGTTCTTC. As protein: CASSQVTSGYNEQFF.

This chain uses TRBV9 with TRBJ1-2, with D hard to call. Trimming left V 1 base short and J 4 bases short, with 14 bases between. The germline V gene encodes CDR1 SGDLS and CDR2 YYNGEE. This CDR3 has 15 residues. CDR3 DNA sequence: TGTGCCAGCAGCGTAAGTTCGGGGAATTCCTATGGCTACACCTTC. It yields the protein CASSVSSGNSYGYTF.

The V gene is TRBV30, the J gene TRBJ2-1, with TRBD1 as a possible D gene (6 bases). This CDR3 region has 16 residues. The ends were cut back, 2 bases at V and 5 bases at J, with 19 bases in the middle. CDR1 and CDR2 from the germline V gene are GTSNPN and SVGIG (reference sequence). Here the CDR3 DNA reads TGTGCCTGGAGTAGGGCCAGGGGTAAGGGCCACAATGAGCAGTTCTTC. Translation: CAWSRARGKGHNEQFF.

V is TRBV11-2 and J is TRBJ2-3, with D perhaps TRBD2 (5 bases). This CDR3 is 15 amino acids long. The germline V gene encodes CDR1 SGHAT and CDR2 FQNNGV. V lost 4 bases and J lost 1, with 12 bases in between. The CDR3 is CASSSRLEGTDTQYF. DNA for the CDR3: TGTGCCAGCAGCTCCAGACTGGAGGGCACAGATACGCAGTATTTT.

The chain combines TRBV5-4 with TRBJ2-3; 9 bases map to TRBD2. The CDR3 is 16 amino acids. The germline V gene has CDR1 SGHNT and CDR2 YYREEE (reference sequence). V shed 4 bases, J shed 2 bases, and the junction held 8 bases outside the gene matches. The CDR3 loop is CASSRPQREATDTQYF. CDR3 coding DNA: TGTGCCAGCAGCCGCCCCCAGCGGGAGGCCACAGATACGCAGTATTTT.

The genes are TRBV19 and TRBJ1-1, with 7 nucleotides matching TRBD1. The germline gives CDR1 LNHDA, CDR2 SQIVND (reference sequence). This CDR3 has 15 residues. The V and J ends lost 2 bases and 5 bases, in that order; junction bases with no gene match: 8. This CDR3 is CASSISGTAITEAFF. In DNA form, the CDR3 reads TGTGCCAGTAGTATATCGGGGACAGCGATTACTGAAGCTTTCTTT.

This chain uses TRBV20-1 with TRBJ2-1; tentative D call: TRBD2 (6 bases). Trimming shortened V by 3 bases and J by 9 bases, and 9 bases separated the two germline ends. CDR3 length equals 11 residues. Per germline, CDR1 DFQATT and CDR2 SNEGSKA (reference sequence). The CDR3 coding sequence is TGCAGTGCTAGTTCGCGGGGTGAGCAGTTCTTC. Translated: CSASSRGEQFF.

The J gene is TRBJ2-5, the V gene TRBV5-1; 9 nucleotides line up with TRBD1. Looked up from germline, CDR1 is SGHRS and CDR2 is YFSETQ. The junction had 8 bases not matched to a gene; V was cut back by 0 bases and J by 5 bases. The CDR3 totals 16 residues. CDR3 nucleotide sequence: TGCGCCAGCAGCTTGGAACCCACAGGGGGCGCTGAGACCCAGTACTTC. It is translated as CASSLEPTGGAETQYF.

The rearrangement uses TRBV11-3 and TRBJ2-7, with TRBD1 matching over 9 bases. The CDR3 length is 15 residues. The germline V gene encodes CDR1 SGHNT and CDR2 YENEEA. V gave up 1 base and J gave up 0 bases; unmatched junction bases: 1. The CDR3 sequence: CASSLGTGASYEQYF. The DNA for the CDR3 is TGTGCCAGCAGCTTAGGGACAGGGGCCTCCTACGAGCAGTACTTC.

The chain couples TRBV19 to TRBJ2-3; TRBD2 might be the D (6 bases). V was pared by 4 bases and J by 4 bases, with 21 bases between. The CDR3 runs to 17 residues. Germline V CDR1 and CDR2: LNHDA, SQIVND (reference sequence). The CDR3 loop is CASSTQTTRGAPDTQYF. CDR3 nucleotides: TGTGCCAGTAGTACACAGACGACTAGAGGGGCCCCAGATACGCAGTATTTT. Variable domain in full (rest from reference TRBV19 and TRBJ2-3): DGGITQSPKYLFRKEGQNVTLSCEQNLNHDAMYWYRQDPGQGLRLIYYSQIVNDFQKGDIAEGYSVSREKKESFPLTVTSAQKNPTAFYLCASSTQTTRGAPDTQYFGPGTRLTVL.

This CDR3 reads CASSVGGGRSSYEQYF. For the CDR3, the DNA is TGTGCCAGCAGCGTAGGCGGCGGGAGGAGCTCCTACGAGCAGTACTTC. The chain has TRBV9 and TRBJ2-7; 8 nucleotides line up with TRBD2. Trimming at V came to 0 bases and at J to 0 bases, leaving 5 bases not matched to a gene. Germline CDR1 SGDLS, CDR2 YYNGEE. CDR3 length: 16 amino acids. The full variable domain, rest sourced from reference TRBV9 and TRBJ2-7, is DSGVTQTPKHLITATGQRVTLRCSPRSGDLSVYWYQQSLDQGLQFLIQYYNGEERAKGNILERFSAQQFPDLHSELNLSSLELGDSALYFCASSVGGGRSSYEQYFGPGTRLTVT.

This rearrangement joins TRBV11-2 to TRBJ1-1; 8 bases map to TRBD1. The germline gives CDR1 SGHAT, CDR2 FQNNGV. This CDR3 is built from 12 residues. Trimming cost V 5 bases and J 8 bases; bases outside gene matches: 4. CDR3: CASSPRTGEAFF. CDR3 coding DNA: TGTGCCAGCAGCCCCAGGACAGGGGAAGCTTTCTTT.

The V call is TRBV7-9, the J call TRBJ1-4; TRBD1 might be the D (5 bases). Per germline, CDR1 SEHNR and CDR2 FQNEAQ (reference sequence). The V and J ends lost 4 bases and 8 bases respectively, with 11 bases between them. The CDR3 spans 13 residues. CDR3 region: CASSYPREEKLFF. CDR3 DNA: TGTGCCAGCAGCTATCCCAGGGAAGAAAAACTGTTTTTT.

This chain links TRBV5-1 with TRBJ2-7; maybe TRBD1 (6 bases). The length of the CDR3 is 13 residues. The germline gives CDR1 SGHRS, CDR2 YFSETQ. Trimming stripped 4 bases from V and 3 bases from J, with 11 bases between. The DNA for the CDR3 is TGCGCCAGCAGCCCAGGACAGATCTACGAGCAGTACTTC. Encoded protein: CASSPGQIYEQYF.

The J gene is TRBJ2-2, the V gene TRBV11-2; no reliable D call. The CDR3 contains 14 residues. The V and J ends lost 2 bases and 7 bases respectively, with 11 bases between them. Looked up from germline, CDR1 is SGHAT and CDR2 is FQNNGV. As DNA, the CDR3 is TGTGCCAGCAGCTTATATCTACCCAACGGGGAGCTGTTTTTT. This encodes CASSLYLPNGELFF.

The chain joins TRBV19 to TRBJ1-1, with D maybe TRBD1 (5 bases). This CDR3 has 14 residues. CDR1 and CDR2 from the germline V gene are LNHDA and SQIVND (reference sequence). Trimming took off 5 bases at V and 3 bases at J, with 13 bases between the two ends. CDR3 bases: TGTGCCAGTAGTGCCGGACACAGGTACACTGAAGCTTTCTTT. Translating gives CASSAGHRYTEAFF. Full variable domain (outside the CDR3, taken from reference TRBV19 and TRBJ1-1): DGGITQSPKYLFRKEGQNVTLSCEQNLNHDAMYWYRQDPGQGLRLIYYSQIVNDFQKGDIAEGYSVSREKKESFPLTVTSAQKNPTAFYLCASSAGHRYTEAFFGQGTRLTVV.

The chain uses TRBV7-8 and TRBJ2-7, with D possibly being TRBD1 (6 bases). The germline V gene has CDR1 SGHVS and CDR2 FQNEAQ. V lost 5 bases and J 2 bases, leaving 13 bases between the germline ends. This CDR3 region has 14 residues. DNA of the CDR3: TGTGCCAGCAGCAAACAGGGTCGTGCCTACGAGCAGTACTTC. Encoded protein: CASSKQGRAYEQYF. Looking up the rest from reference TRBV7-8 and TRBJ2-7 gives the full variable domain: GAGVSQSPRYKVAKRGQDVALRCDPISGHVSLFWYQQALGQGPEFLTYFQNEAQLDKSGLPSDRFFAERPEGSVSTLKIQRTQQEDSAVYLCASSKQGRAYEQYFGPGTRLTVT.

The chain uses TRBV10-3 and TRBJ2-7; 9 bases map to TRBD1. CDR1 is ENHRY, CDR2 SYGVKD, per germline. The CDR3 has 17 amino acids. The ends lost 4 bases at V and 3 bases at J; junction bases unmatched: 13. CDR3 DNA sequence: TGTGCCATCAGTGTCGGGACAGGGTTTAGTTACCTCTACGAGCAGTACTTC. Its protein is CAISVGTGFSYLYEQYF.

J is TRBJ1-2 and V is TRBV19, with TRBD1 matching over 7 bases. V lost 4 bases to trimming and J lost 2 bases; unmatched junction nucleotides: 7. The CDR3 has 15 amino acids. Germline V lookup: CDR1 LNHDA, CDR2 SQIVND (reference sequence). Here the CDR3 reads CASSTYGTANYGYTF. DNA for the CDR3: TGTGCCAGTAGTACCTACGGGACAGCGAACTATGGCTACACCTTC.

The rearrangement joins TRBV29-1 to TRBJ1-1; no reliable D call. This CDR3 contains 14 residues. Germline CDR1 SQVTM, CDR2 ANQGSEA. The V and J ends lost 8 bases and 1 base respectively, with 17 bases between them. The CDR3 bases are TGCAGCACTTCACCTTTGCTTGGGAACACTGAAGCTTTCTTT. It yields the protein CSTSPLLGNTEAFF.

The J gene is TRBJ2-5, the V gene TRBV15; 7 bases match TRBD2. Germline assignment: CDR1 LNHNV and CDR2 YYDKDF (reference sequence). This CDR3 has 18 amino acids. The junction had 21 bases not matched to a gene; V was cut back by 2 bases and J by 9 bases. The CDR3 spells CATSRTPNAAGTRPAQYF. CDR3 DNA sequence: TGTGCCACCAGCAGAACACCGAATGCAGCGGGAACCCGCCCGGCCCAGTACTTC.

This sequence joins TRBV6-1 and TRBJ2-7; tentatively, D is TRBD1 (6 bases). With 4 bases removed from V and 0 bases from J, the gap between germline ends came to 10 bases. The germline V gene encodes CDR1 MNHNS and CDR2 SASEGT. This CDR3 region has 14 residues. The CDR3, as DNA: TGTGCCAGCAGTGTCAGGACAGACTCCTACGAGCAGTACTTC. Translating gives CASSVRTDSYEQYF.

The rearrangement links TRBV11-2 to TRBJ2-7, with D unclear. The CDR3 consists of 16 residues. Germline V lookup: CDR1 SGHAT, CDR2 FQNNGV. Trimming stripped 1 base from V and 6 bases from J, with 19 bases between. The CDR3 DNA is TGTGCCAGCAGCTTAGTACATCGCACAATATATCCCGAGCAGTACTTC. It is translated as CASSLVHRTIYPEQYF.

This rearrangement joins TRBV4-1 to TRBJ2-7; 14 nucleotides align to TRBD2. Germline lookup yields CDR1 MGHRA and CDR2 YSYEKL. V was clipped by 4 bases and J by 3 bases; unmatched bases: 5. The CDR3 contains 16 residues. The CDR3 DNA follows: TGCGCCAGCAGCCGAAAGGGACTAGCGGGAGACTACGAGCAGTACTTC. Encoded protein: CASSRKGLAGDYEQYF.

The chain carries TRBV19 and TRBJ1-3, with D perhaps TRBD1 (6 bases). Germline CDR1 LNHDA, CDR2 SQIVND (reference sequence). The CDR3 runs 14 residues. Trimming shortened V by 5 bases and J by 6 bases, and 14 bases separated the two germline ends. CDR3 DNA sequence: TGTGCCAGTAGTGGTACAGGGATCCTAAACACCATATATTTT. Translating gives CASSGTGILNTIYF.